This entry concerns a single TCR beta chain. The target antigen is unknown. This sample was taken from a study of blood T cells in healthy people across ages. Trimming removed 4 bases from V and 0 bases from J, with 17 bases in between. Germline V CDR1 and CDR2: SGHRS, YFSETQ. This CDR3 contains 17 residues. PBMCs numbering at least 6 million were isolated per sample. Primed by a sample-barcoded 5' primer and a J-beta primer mix, a second PCR proceeded for about 7 to 11 cycles. Every single cDNA molecule received a tag from a template-switch adaptor with 12 random nucleotides. In TCRdb, the 5' RACE reads were re-called with MiXCR into one record per CDR3 protein. The sample consists of about 750,000 distinct CDR3 sequences, 50% to 65% of them appearing once. General study findings and limits: A roughly linear fall in TCR beta diversity per million T cells was seen with increasing age.

Sequenced sample: blood. This receptor was taken from a man aged 80 or over in good health. The chain joins TRBV5-1 to TRBJ2-1; D may be TRBD2 (5 bases). The CDR3 loop reads CASSPFGVTDSYNEQFF. CDR3 DNA sequence: TGCGCCAGCAGCCCCTTCGGGGTGACGGACTCCTACAATGAGCAGTTCTTC.